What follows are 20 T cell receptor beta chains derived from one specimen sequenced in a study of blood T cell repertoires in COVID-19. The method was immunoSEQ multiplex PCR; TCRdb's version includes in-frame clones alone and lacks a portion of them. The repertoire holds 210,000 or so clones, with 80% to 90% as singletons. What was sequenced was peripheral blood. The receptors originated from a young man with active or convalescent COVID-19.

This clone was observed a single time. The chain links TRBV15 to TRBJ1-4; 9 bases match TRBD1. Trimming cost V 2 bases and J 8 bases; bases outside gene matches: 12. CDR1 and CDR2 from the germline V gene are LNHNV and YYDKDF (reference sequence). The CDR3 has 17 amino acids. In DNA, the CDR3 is TGTGCCACCAGCAGATCCGGGACAGGGAGTCAGCAGGAAAAACTGTTTTTT. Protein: CATSRSGTGSQQEKLFF.

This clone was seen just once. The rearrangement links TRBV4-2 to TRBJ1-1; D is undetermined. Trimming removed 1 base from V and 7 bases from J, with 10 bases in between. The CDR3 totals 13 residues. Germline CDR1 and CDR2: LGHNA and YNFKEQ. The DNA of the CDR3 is TGTGCCAGCAGCCAAGCGTCCTCAGGTGAAGCTTTCTTT. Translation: CASSQASSGEAFF.

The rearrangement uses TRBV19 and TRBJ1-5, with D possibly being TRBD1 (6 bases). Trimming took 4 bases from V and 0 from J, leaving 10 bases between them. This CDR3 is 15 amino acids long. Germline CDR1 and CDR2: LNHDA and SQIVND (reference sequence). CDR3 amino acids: CASSRTENSNQPQHF. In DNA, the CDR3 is TGTGCCAGTAGTAGGACAGAGAATAGCAATCAGCCCCAGCATTTT.

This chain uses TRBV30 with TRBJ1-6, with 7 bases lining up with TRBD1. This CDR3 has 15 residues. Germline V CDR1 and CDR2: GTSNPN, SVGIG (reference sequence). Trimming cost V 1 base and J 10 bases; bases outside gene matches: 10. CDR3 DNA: TGTGCCTGGAGTGCCAACCGACAGGGAAGGTCACCCCTCCACTTT. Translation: CAWSANRQGRSPLHF.

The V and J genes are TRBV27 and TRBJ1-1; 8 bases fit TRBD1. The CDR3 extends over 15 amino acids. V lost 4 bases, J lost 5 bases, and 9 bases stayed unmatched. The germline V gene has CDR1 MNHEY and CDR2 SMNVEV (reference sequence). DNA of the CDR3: TGTGCCAGCAGTTACGGACAGGGAGGGATTACTGAAGCTTTCTTT. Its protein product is CASSYGQGGITEAFF.

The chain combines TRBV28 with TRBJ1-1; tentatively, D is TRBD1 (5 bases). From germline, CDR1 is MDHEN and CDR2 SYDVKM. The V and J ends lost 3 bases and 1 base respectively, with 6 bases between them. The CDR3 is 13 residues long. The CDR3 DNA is TGTGCCAGCAGTTTTGGACAGAACACTGAAGCTTTCTTT. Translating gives CASSFGQNTEAFF.

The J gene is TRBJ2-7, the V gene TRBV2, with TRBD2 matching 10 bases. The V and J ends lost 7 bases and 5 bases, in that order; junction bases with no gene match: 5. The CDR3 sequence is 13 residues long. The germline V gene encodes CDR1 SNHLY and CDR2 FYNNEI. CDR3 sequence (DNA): TGTGCCAGCAACCTAGCGGGAGTGAACGAGCAGTACTTC. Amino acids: CASNLAGVNEQYF.

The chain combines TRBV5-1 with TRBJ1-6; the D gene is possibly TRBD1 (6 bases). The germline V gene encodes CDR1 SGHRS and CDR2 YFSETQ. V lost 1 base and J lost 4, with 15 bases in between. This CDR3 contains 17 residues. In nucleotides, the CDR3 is TGCGCCAGCAGCTTGAACAGGGCTTCGGGGTATAATTCACCCCTCCACTTT. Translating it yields CASSLNRASGYNSPLHF.

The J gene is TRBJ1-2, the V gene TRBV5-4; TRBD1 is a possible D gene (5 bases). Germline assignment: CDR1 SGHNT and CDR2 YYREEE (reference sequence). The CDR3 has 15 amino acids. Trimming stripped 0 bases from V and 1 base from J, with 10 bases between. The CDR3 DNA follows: TGTGCCAGCAGCTTGGTCGGGGGGGGTAACTATGGCTACACCTTC. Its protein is CASSLVGGGNYGYTF.

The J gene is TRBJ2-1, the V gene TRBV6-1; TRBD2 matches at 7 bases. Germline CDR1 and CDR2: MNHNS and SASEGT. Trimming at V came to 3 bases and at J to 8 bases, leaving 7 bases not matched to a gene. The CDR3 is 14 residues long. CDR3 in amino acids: CASSDGLAADEQFF. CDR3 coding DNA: TGTGCCAGCAGTGATGGGCTAGCGGCCGATGAGCAGTTCTTC.

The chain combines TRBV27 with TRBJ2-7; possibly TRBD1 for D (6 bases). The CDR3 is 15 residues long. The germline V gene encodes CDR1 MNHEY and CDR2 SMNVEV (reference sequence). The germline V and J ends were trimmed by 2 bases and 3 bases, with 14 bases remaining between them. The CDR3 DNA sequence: TGTGCCAGCAGTTTACGGGCAGGGGTGAGCTACGAGCAGTACTTC. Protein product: CASSLRAGVSYEQYF.

The CDR3 spells CASSSPPMTGELFF. The CDR3 DNA sequence: TGTGCCAGCAGTTCCCCCCCCATGACCGGGGAGCTGTTTTTT. The V and J genes are TRBV28 and TRBJ2-2, with D unresolved. The germline V and J ends were trimmed by 4 bases and 5 bases, with 11 bases remaining between them. The CDR3 spans 14 residues. The germline gives CDR1 MDHEN, CDR2 SYDVKM. The full variable domain, in which reference TRBV28 and TRBJ2-2 provide the parts outside the CDR3, is DVKVTQSSRYLVKRTGEKVFLECVQDMDHENMFWYRQDPGLGLRLIYFSYDVKMKEKGDIPEGYSVSREKKERFSLILESASTNQTSMYLCASSSPPMTGELFFGEGSRLTVL.

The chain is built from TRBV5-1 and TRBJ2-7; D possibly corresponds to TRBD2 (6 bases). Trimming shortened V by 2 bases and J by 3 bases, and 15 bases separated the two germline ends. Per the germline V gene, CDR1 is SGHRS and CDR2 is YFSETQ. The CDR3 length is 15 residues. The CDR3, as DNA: TGCGCCAGCAGCTTTACCGGGGGAGTGAACTACGAGCAGTACTTC. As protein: CASSFTGGVNYEQYF.

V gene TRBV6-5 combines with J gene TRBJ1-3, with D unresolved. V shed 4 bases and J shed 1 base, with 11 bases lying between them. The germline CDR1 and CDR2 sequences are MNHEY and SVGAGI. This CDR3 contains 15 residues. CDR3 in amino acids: CASSLSSFSGNTIYF. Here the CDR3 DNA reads TGTGCCAGCAGTTTATCTTCCTTTTCTGGAAACACCATATATTTT.

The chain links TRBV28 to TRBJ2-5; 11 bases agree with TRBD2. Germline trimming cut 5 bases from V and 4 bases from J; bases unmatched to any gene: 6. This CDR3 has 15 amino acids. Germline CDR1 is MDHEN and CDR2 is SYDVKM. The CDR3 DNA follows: TGTGCCAGCAGTGTGGGACTAGCGGTGGGAGAGACCCAGTACTTC. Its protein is CASSVGLAVGETQYF. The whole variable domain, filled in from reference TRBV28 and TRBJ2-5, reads DVKVTQSSRYLVKRTGEKVFLECVQDMDHENMFWYRQDPGLGLRLIYFSYDVKMKEKGDIPEGYSVSREKKERFSLILESASTNQTSMYLCASSVGLAVGETQYFGPGTRLLVL.

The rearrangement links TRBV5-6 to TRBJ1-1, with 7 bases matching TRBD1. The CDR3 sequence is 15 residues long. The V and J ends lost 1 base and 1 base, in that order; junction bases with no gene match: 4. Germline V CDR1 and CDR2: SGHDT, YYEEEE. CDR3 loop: CASSLFSGGNTEAFF. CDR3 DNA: TGTGCCAGCAGCTTGTTTTCAGGGGGGAACACTGAAGCTTTCTTT.

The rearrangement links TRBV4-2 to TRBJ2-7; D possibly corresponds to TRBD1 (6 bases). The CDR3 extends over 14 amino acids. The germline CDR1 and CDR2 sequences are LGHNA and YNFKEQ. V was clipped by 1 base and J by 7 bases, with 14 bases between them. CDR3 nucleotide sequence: TGTGCCAGCAGCCAAGGGCAGGTGGGGACAGAGCAGTACTTC. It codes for CASSQGQVGTEQYF.

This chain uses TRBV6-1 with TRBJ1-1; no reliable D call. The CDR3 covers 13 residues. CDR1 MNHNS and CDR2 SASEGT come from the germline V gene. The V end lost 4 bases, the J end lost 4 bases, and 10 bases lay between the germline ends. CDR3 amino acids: CASSGAGFTEAFF. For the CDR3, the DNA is TGTGCCAGCAGTGGAGCCGGGTTCACTGAAGCTTTCTTT.

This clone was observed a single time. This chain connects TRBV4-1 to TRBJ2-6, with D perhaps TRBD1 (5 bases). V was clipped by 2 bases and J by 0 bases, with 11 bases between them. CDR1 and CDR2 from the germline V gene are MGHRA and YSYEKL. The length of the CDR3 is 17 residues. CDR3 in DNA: TGCGCCAGCAGCCAATTCCAGGGAAACTCTGGGGCCAACGTCCTGACTTTC. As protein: CASSQFQGNSGANVLTF.

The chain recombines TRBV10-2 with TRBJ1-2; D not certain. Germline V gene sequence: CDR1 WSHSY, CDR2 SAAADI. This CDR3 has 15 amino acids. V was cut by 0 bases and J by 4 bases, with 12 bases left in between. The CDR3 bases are TGCGCCAGCAGTGAGTCCCCCAGGCCTGGCTATGGCTACACCTTC. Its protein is CASSESPRPGYGYTF.